The clone carrying this T cell receptor beta chain showed up just a few times. Its antigen is as yet unknown. This sample stems from a study of blood T cells in healthy people across ages. The CDR3 length is 12 residues. CDR1 is DFQATT and CDR2 is SNEGSKA in the germline V gene (reference sequence). Trimming removed 7 bases at V and 10 bases at J, with 17 bases between. General study findings and limits: It was found that TCR beta diversity correlated strongly with the percentage of naive T cells.

With a J-beta primer mix and a sample-barcoded 5' primer, a second PCR ran roughly 6 to 11 cycles. MiXCR, applied by TCRdb to the 5' RACE reads, yields one record per CDR3 protein. The sample includes more than 500,000 distinct CDR3 sequences, roughly a quarter of them seen just once. Per sample, no less than 6 micrograms of total RNA were extracted. These same records also appear under a second study, on T cells of mothers and their children.

The chain has TRBV20-1 and TRBJ2-1, with D perhaps matching TRBD2 (6 bases). The source material was blood. The clonotype was recovered from a boy aged 2 to 10 in good health. CDR3 sequence: CSGERVAGEQFF. CDR3 nucleotides: TGCAGTGGAGAGAGAGTTGCGGGGGAGCAGTTCTTC.